This entry lists 7 T cell receptor beta chains sequenced from one sample in a study of T cells in Graves' hyperthyroidism and ophthalmopathy. Researchers took RNA transcripts and amplified the TCR beta CDR3 regions from them. With the HTBI primer set, the TCR CDR3 went through a first round of RT-PCR. A single record per CDR3 protein comes from TCRdb applying MiXCR to the multiplex PCR reads. The table shows 480,000 or so distinct CDR3 sequences, with 40% to 55% occurring only once. Sequences were obtained from peripheral blood or thyroid tissue (not recorded which). The source is an adult woman with Graves' disease, either hyperthyroidism or ophthalmopathy (not recorded which).

This chain connects TRBV7-2 to TRBJ2-7, with 7 bases fitting TRBD1. The CDR3 sequence is 15 residues long. Germline values: CDR1 SGHTA, CDR2 FQGNSA. Germline trimming cut 6 bases from V and 2 bases from J; bases unmatched to any gene: 10. The CDR3 region has the DNA TGTGCCAGCAGGGGTGACCGGGACAGAGCCTACGAGCAGTACTTC. This translates into CASRGDRDRAYEQYF.

In its sample, this clonotype was seen many times. This rearrangement joins TRBV29-1 to TRBJ2-5; D call uncertain. The length of the CDR3 is 11 residues. Per the germline V gene, CDR1 is SQVTM and CDR2 is ANQGSEA. Trimming cost V 5 bases and J 2 bases, with 6 bases left between them. The CDR3 nucleotides are TGCAGCGTTAACCAGCAAGAGACCCAGTACTTC. Its translation: CSVNQQETQYF. The full variable domain, with the rest looked up from reference TRBV29-1 and TRBJ2-5, is SAVISQKPSRDICQRGTSLTIQCQVDSQVTMMFWYRQQPGQSLTLIATANQGSEATYESGFVIDKFPISRPNLTFSTLTVSNMSPEDSSIYLCSVNQQETQYFGPGTRLLVL.

This sequence joins TRBV12-5 and TRBJ2-5; maybe TRBD2 (6 bases). The V end lost 3 bases, the J end lost 3 bases, and 8 bases lay between the germline ends. The CDR3 consists of 13 residues. Germline values: CDR1 LGHNT, CDR2 FRNRAP. The CDR3 sequence is CASGLWEEETQYF. In DNA, the CDR3 is TGTGCTAGTGGTTTATGGGAGGAAGAGACCCAGTACTTC.

For this clonotype: This clone may be a read error of a much larger clone one base away. CDR3 amino acids: CAGSVEPTGNGGYTF. DNA of the CDR3: TGTGCCGGCAGCGTAGAACCCACAGGGAACGGAGGCTACACCTTC. V gene TRBV9 combines with J gene TRBJ1-2; tentative D call: TRBD1 (6 bases). The length of the CDR3 is 15 residues. Germline lookup yields CDR1 SGDLS and CDR2 YYNGEE.

A few counts support this clonotype. V and J are TRBV24-1 and TRBJ1-5; perhaps TRBD1 as D (6 bases). This CDR3 region has 13 residues. The V gene's germline CDR1 is KGHDR and CDR2 SFDVKD. Trimming took 9 bases from V and 7 from J, leaving 15 bases between them. CDR3 bases: TGTGCCACCGCCAAGGGAGGGACACAGCCCCAGCATTTT. Amino acid sequence: CATAKGGTQPQHF.

Worth noting for this clonotype: This may be a read error, as it is one base from a much larger clone. The chain combines TRBV2 with TRBJ1-1; D possibly corresponds to TRBD1 (6 bases). The CDR3 is 11 residues long. Germline CDR1 SNHLY, CDR2 FYNNEI. The V and J ends lost 10 bases and 3 bases respectively, with 9 bases between them. CDR3 in DNA: TGTGCCACCAACAGGGACACTGAAGCTTTCTTT. It codes for CATNRDTEAFF.

This clonotype has only a few counts. The chain employs TRBV20-1 and TRBJ2-2, with TRBD1 identical over 10 bases. J gave up 6 bases and V 3 bases, and 10 bases lay outside the gene matches. Germline CDR1 reads DFQATT; CDR2 reads SNEGSKA (reference sequence). The CDR3 loop spans 16 amino acids. The CDR3 loop is CSARDARQGASGELFF. The CDR3 DNA reads as TGCAGTGCTAGGGACGCCCGACAGGGGGCGTCCGGGGAGCTGTTTTTT.